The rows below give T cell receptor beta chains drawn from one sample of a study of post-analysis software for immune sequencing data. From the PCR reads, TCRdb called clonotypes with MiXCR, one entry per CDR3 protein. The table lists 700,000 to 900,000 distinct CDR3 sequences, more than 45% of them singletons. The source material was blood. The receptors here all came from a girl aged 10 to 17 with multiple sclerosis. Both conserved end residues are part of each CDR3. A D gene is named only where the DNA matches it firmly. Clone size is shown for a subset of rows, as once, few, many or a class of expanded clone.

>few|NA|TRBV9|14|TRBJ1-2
CASSVGRGNYGYTF
TGTGCCAGCAGCGTAGGGCGGGGGAACTATGGCTACACCTTC
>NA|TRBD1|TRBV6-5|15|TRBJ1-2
CASRPDRGAGYSYTF
TGTGCCAGCAGACCCGACAGGGGCGCTGGGTATAGCTACACCTTC
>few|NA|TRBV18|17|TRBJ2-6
CASSPGSQSSGANVLTF
TGTGCCAGCTCACCAGGCAGTCAAAGCTCTGGGGCCAACGTCCTGACTTTC
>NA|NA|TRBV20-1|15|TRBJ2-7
CSARATGTEAYEQYF
TGCAGTGCTAGGGCCACGGGGACTGAAGCCTACGAGCAGTACTTC
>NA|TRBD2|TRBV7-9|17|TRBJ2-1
CASSLALGLAEYNEQFF
TGTGCCAGCAGCTTAGCGCTGGGGCTAGCGGAATACAATGAGCAGTTCTTC
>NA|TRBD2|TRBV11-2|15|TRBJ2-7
CASSHALRSGGEQYF
TGTGCCAGCAGCCACGCACTTAGGAGCGGGGGCGAGCAGTACTTC
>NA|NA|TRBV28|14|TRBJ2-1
CASSFGSSDNEQFF
TGTGCCAGCAGTTTCGGGTCCTCGGACAATGAGCAGTTCTTC
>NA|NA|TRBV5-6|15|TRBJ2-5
CASSLGLADNNEQYF
TGTGCCAGCAGCTTGGGTTTAGCGGACAACAATGAGCAGTACTTC
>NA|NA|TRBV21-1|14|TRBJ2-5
CASRNRGVGETQYF
TGTGCCAGCAGAAACAGGGGCGTCGGAGAGACCCAGTACTTC
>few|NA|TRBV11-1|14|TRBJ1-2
CASSTAQGGYGYTF
TGTGCCAGCAGCACCGCACAGGGCGGCTATGGCTACACCTTC
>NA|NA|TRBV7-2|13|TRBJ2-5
CASSRGIVETQYF
TGTGCCAGCAGCCGCGGGATAGTAGAGACCCAGTACTTC
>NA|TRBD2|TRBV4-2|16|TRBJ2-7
CASSQVMSGSRYEQYF
TGTGCCAGCAGCCAAGTCATGAGCGGGAGTCGGTACGAGCAGTACTTC
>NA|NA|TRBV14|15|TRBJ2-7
CASSQGTRGTETRYF
TGTGCCAGCAGCCAAGGGACGCGAGGCACGGAGACCCGGTACTTC
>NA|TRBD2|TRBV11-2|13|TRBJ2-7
CASSPGTRDEQHF
TGTGCCAGCAGCCCCGGGACTAGAGACGAGCAGCACTTC
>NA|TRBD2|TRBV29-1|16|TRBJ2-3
CSVGPPTSGSTDTQYF
TGCAGCGTTGGCCCCCCTACTAGCGGGAGTACAGATACGCAGTATTTT
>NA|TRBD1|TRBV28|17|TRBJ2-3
CASSFSWDRGLADTQYF
TGTGCCAGCAGTTTCTCCTGGGACAGGGGGCTTGCAGATACGCAGTATTTT
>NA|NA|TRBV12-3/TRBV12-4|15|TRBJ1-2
CASSLWPGQGGGYTF
TGTGCCAGCAGTTTATGGCCGGGGCAGGGAGGCGGCTACACCTTC
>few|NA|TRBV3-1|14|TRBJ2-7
CASSPRQASYEQYF
TGTGCCAGCAGCCCGCGACAGGCCTCCTACGAGCAGTACTTC
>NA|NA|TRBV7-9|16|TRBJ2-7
CASSLVSGVPPYEQYF
TGTGCCAGCAGCTTAGTTTCAGGGGTCCCACCCTACGAGCAGTACTTC
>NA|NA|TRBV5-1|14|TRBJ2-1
CASSSGPTRDEQFF
TGCGCCAGCAGCTCCGGGCCGACTCGCGATGAGCAGTTCTTC
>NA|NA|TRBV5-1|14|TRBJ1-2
CASSLQGMEDGYTF
TGCGCCAGCAGCTTGCAGGGGATGGAGGATGGCTACACCTTC
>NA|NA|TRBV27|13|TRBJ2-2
CASSWVVTGELFF
TGTGCCAGCAGTTGGGTGGTTACCGGGGAGCTGTTTTTT
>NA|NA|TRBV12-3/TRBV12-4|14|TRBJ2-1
CASSLFISGNEQFF
TGTGCCAGCAGTTTATTTATTAGCGGCAATGAGCAGTTCTTC
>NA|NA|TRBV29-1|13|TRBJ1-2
CSVVHRTAGGYTF
TGCAGCGTTGTACACAGGACCGCAGGGGGCTACACCTTC
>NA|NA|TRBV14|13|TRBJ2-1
CASSLKGNSEQFF
TGTGCCAGCAGCCTCAAGGGCAATAGTGAGCAGTTCTTC
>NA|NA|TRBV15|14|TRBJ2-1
CATSSPRAPGEQFF
TGTGCCACCAGCAGTCCCAGGGCCCCGGGTGAGCAGTTCTTC
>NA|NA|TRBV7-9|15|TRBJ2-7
CASTAQIAPTYEQYF
TGTGCCAGCACCGCACAAATAGCGCCCACCTACGAGCAGTACTTC
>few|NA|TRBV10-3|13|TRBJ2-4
CAISGPLENIQYF
TGTGCCATCTCTGGACCCCTCGAAAACATTCAGTACTTC
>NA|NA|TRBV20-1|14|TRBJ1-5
CSARRGPTNQPQHF
TGCAGTGCTAGGCGTGGGCCGACCAATCAGCCCCAGCATTTT
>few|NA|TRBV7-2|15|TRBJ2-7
CASSLSRGLADEQYF
TGTGCCAGCAGCTTATCTCGAGGTCTCGCGGACGAGCAGTACTTC
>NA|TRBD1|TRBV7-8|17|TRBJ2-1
CASSLGNAGGRIGEQFF
TGTGCCAGCAGCTTAGGCAATGCAGGGGGCCGGATAGGGGAGCAGTTCTTC
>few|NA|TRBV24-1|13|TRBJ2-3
CATRGTSGDTQYF
TGTGCCACCAGAGGGACATCTGGAGATACGCAGTATTTT
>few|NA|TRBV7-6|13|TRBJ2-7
CASSQHTAAEQYF
TGTGCCAGCAGCCAACACACGGCTGCCGAGCAGTACTTC
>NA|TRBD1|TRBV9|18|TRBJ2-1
CASSPSGQGVSSYNEQFF
TGTGCCAGCAGCCCATCGGGACAGGGCGTTTCATCCTACAATGAGCAGTTCTTC
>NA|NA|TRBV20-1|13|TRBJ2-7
CSARVVGAYEQYF
TGCAGTGCTAGAGTGGTGGGAGCCTACGAGCAGTACTTC
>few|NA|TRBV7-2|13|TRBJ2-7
CASSLESPYEQYF
TGTGCCAGCAGCTTAGAGTCCCCCTACGAGCAGTACTTC
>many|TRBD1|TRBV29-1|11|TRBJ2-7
CSVGQGGEQYF
TGCAGCGTTGGACAGGGCGGAGAGCAGTACTTC
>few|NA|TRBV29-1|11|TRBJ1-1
CSGQENTEAFF
TGCAGCGGGCAGGAGAACACTGAAGCTTTCTTT
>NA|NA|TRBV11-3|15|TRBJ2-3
CASSRVPGGTDTQYF
TGTGCCAGCAGCCGAGTTCCAGGGGGCACAGATACGCAGTATTTT
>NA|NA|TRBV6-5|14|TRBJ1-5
CASSLGDGNQPQHF
TGTGCCAGCAGTCTAGGGGACGGCAATCAGCCCCAGCATTTT
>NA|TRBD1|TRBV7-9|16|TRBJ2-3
CASSSEGAPRADTQYF
TGTGCCAGCAGCTCCGAGGGGGCTCCCCGGGCAGATACGCAGTATTTT
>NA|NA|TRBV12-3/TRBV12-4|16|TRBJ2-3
CASRLSRGGRADTQYF
TGTGCCAGCAGGTTAAGTCGGGGAGGAAGGGCAGATACGCAGTATTTT